Presented here are 28 T cell receptor beta chains from one specimen sequenced in a study of T cells in Graves' hyperthyroidism and ophthalmopathy. It was RNA transcripts that yielded the amplified TCR beta CDR3 regions. Using the HTBI primer set, a first-round RT-PCR was run on the TCR CDR3. One entry per CDR3 protein results from TCRdb running MiXCR on the multiplex PCR reads. The sample records under 700,000 distinct CDR3 sequences, 40% to 55% being singletons. The material sequenced was peripheral blood or thyroid tissue (not recorded which). The receptors originated from a woman between 18 and 29 years old with Graves' hyperthyroidism.

Worth noting for this clonotype: This is likely a read error, given that the CDR3 carries no conserved phenylalanine or tryptophan at its end. The J gene is TRBJ1-2, the V gene TRBV6-1, with TRBD1 as a possible D gene (5 bases). Germline lookup yields CDR1 MNHNS and CDR2 SASEGT. V was pared by 2 bases and J by 2 bases, with 9 bases between. The CDR3 consists of 14 residues. The CDR3 is CASSENGGNYGYTL. The CDR3 DNA reads TGTGCCAGCAGTGAAAATGGGGGAAACTATGGCTACACCCTC.

This clonotype has just a few counts. This rearrangement joins TRBV13 to TRBJ1-2; possible D gene TRBD1, 5 bases. Germline V gene lookup returns CDR1 PRHDT and CDR2 FYEKMQ (reference sequence). The CDR3 covers 16 residues. V was shortened by 0 bases and J by 2 bases, with 13 bases between the two germline ends. The CDR3 nucleotides read TGTGCCAGCAGCTTAGGCCGGGACGGAAGAAACTATGGCTACACCTTC. Protein: CASSLGRDGRNYGYTF.

Ten or more counts support this clonotype. The rearrangement uses TRBV7-9 and TRBJ1-2; TRBD1 might be the D (5 bases). Germline V gives CDR1 SEHNR, CDR2 FQNEAQ (reference sequence). The CDR3 extends over 14 amino acids. Trimming left V 5 bases short and J 9 bases short, with 19 bases between. The CDR3 bases are TGTGCCAGCAGCCCACCTCCTCCGGCAGGGAGCTACACCTTC. It translates to CASSPPPPAGSYTF.

The chain couples TRBV2 to TRBJ2-5; the D gene is possibly TRBD2 (6 bases). This CDR3 comprises 13 residues. Per the germline V gene, CDR1 is SNHLY and CDR2 is FYNNEI. Trimming removed 4 bases from V and 3 bases from J, with 9 bases in between. The CDR3 DNA sequence: TGTGCCAGCAGTGCGGACTACGAAGAGACCCAGTACTTC. It is translated as CASSADYEETQYF.

This clonotype has a count of ten or more. The chain has TRBV29-1 and TRBJ1-2; maybe TRBD1 (5 bases). CDR3 length: 11 amino acids. CDR1 SQVTM and CDR2 ANQGSEA come from the germline V gene. V shed 4 bases and J shed 4 bases, with 7 bases lying between them. This CDR3 reads CSVGGAYGYTF. CDR3 in DNA: TGCAGCGTTGGCGGGGCCTATGGCTACACCTTC.

The CDR3 region is CASKWYNEQFF. CDR3 DNA: TGTGCCAGTAAGTGGTACAATGAGCAGTTCTTC. This chain links TRBV19 with TRBJ2-5; D gene ambiguous. Gene TRBJ2-1 matches the end of the DNA better, so the J call may be wrong. Germline V gives CDR1 LNHDA, CDR2 SQIVND (reference sequence). The length of the CDR3 is 11 residues.

The rearrangement uses TRBV2 and TRBJ1-1, with TRBD1 as a possible D gene (5 bases). Trimming removed 7 bases at V and 11 bases at J, with 5 bases between. The CDR3 length is 8 residues. CDR1 is SNHLY, CDR2 FYNNEI, per germline. DNA for the CDR3: TGTGCCAGCACAGGGGCTTTCTTT. This codes for CASTGAFF.

V gene TRBV2 combines with J gene TRBJ2-5; TRBD1 matches at 7 bases. Trimming took 6 bases from V and 2 from J; bases not matched to a gene: 9. Germline assignment: CDR1 SNHLY and CDR2 FYNNEI. The CDR3 is 15 residues long. The CDR3 here is CASSVNRGMQETQYF. The CDR3 DNA is TGTGCCAGCAGCGTCAACAGGGGTATGCAAGAGACCCAGTACTTC.

Remarks on this clonotype: With a much larger clone just one base away, this may be a read error. This chain links TRBV29-1 with TRBJ1-1; a possible D gene is TRBD1 (5 bases). CDR3 length equals 14 residues. Trimming cost V 4 bases and J 1 base, with 13 bases left between them. Germline V gene sequence: CDR1 SQVTM, CDR2 ANQGSEA. CDR3: CSVGDHRRNTEAFF. CDR3 bases: TGCAGCGTTGGGGACCACAGGAGGAACACTGAAGCTTTCTTT. The full variable domain, in which reference TRBV29-1 and TRBJ1-1 provide the parts outside the CDR3, is SAVISQKPSRDICQRGTSLTIQCQVDSQVTMMFWYRQQPGQSLTLIATANQGSEATYESGFVIDKFPISRPNLTFSTLTVSNMSPEDSSIYLCSVGDHRRNTEAFFGQGTRLTVV.

The chain employs TRBV7-2 and TRBJ2-7, with 12 bases identical to TRBD2. V shed 5 bases and J 5 bases; nucleotides not matched to a gene: 19. Germline CDR1 is SGHTA and CDR2 is FQGNSA. This CDR3 contains 19 residues. CDR3 bases: TGTGCCAGCAGCCCTCCCGGGGGACTAGCGGGTGAACTACTACACGAGCAGTACTTC. Its translation is CASSPPGGLAGELLHEQYF.

The chain uses TRBV15 and TRBJ1-1; no reliable D call. CDR3 length equals 13 residues. Trimming shortened V by 1 base and J by 11 bases, and 14 bases separated the two germline ends. Per the germline V gene, CDR1 is LNHNV and CDR2 is YYDKDF (reference sequence). The CDR3 loop is CATSRGGYSWAFF. In nucleotides, the CDR3 is TGTGCCACCAGCAGAGGTGGATACTCTTGGGCTTTCTTT.

Details on this clonotype: One base away lies a much larger clone, so this may be a sequencing read error. V and J are TRBV7-6 and TRBJ1-1; TRBD1 is a possible D gene (6 bases). V was pared by 5 bases and J by 0 bases, with 13 bases between. CDR1 and CDR2 (germline): SGHVS, FNYEAQ. The CDR3 runs 15 residues. CDR3 residues: CASSLSGQVNTEAFF. The CDR3 DNA reads TGTGCCAGCAGCCTGTCGGGACAAGTGAACACTGAAGCTTTCTTT.

This clonotype showed up many times. The rearrangement uses TRBV15 and TRBJ1-2, with 8 bases matching TRBD1. CDR3 length: 18 amino acids. CDR1 is LNHNV, CDR2 YYDKDF, per germline (reference sequence). J lost 4 bases, V lost 0 bases, and 13 bases had no gene match. CDR3: CATSRDGGAGGIFYGYTF. In DNA form, the CDR3 reads TGTGCCACCAGCAGAGATGGAGGCGCAGGGGGCATCTTCTATGGCTACACCTTC. Together with reference TRBV15 and TRBJ1-2, the CDR3 gives the full variable domain: DAMVIQNPRYQVTQFGKPVTLSCSQTLNHNVMYWYQQKSSQAPKLLFHYYDKDFNNEADTPDNFQSRRPNTSFCFLDIRSPGLGDTAMYLCATSRDGGAGGIFYGYTFGSGTRLTVV.

The rearrangement joins TRBV9 to TRBJ1-5, with a tentative D call TRBD1 (5 bases). CDR3 length: 14 residues. Per the germline V gene, CDR1 is SGDLS and CDR2 is YYNGEE. V lost 0 bases, J lost 2 bases, and 6 bases lay in between. CDR3 amino acids: CASSVGGRNQPQHF. The CDR3 DNA sequence: TGTGCCAGCAGCGTAGGGGGCCGCAATCAGCCCCAGCATTTT.

The chain joins TRBV25-1 to TRBJ2-3; the match to TRBD1 covers 9 bases. The CDR3 runs 15 residues. Germline CDR1 reads MGHDK; CDR2 reads SYGVNS. The V and J ends lost 8 bases and 2 bases, in that order; junction bases with no gene match: 8. The CDR3, as DNA: TGTGCCAGCGGGACCGGGACAGGGCTCACAGATACGCAGTATTTT. This translates into CASGTGTGLTDTQYF.

The J gene is TRBJ1-1, the V gene TRBV7-2; D gene ambiguous. The CDR3 spans 15 residues. Germline V gene data show CDR1 as SGHTA and CDR2 as FQGNSA. V lost 6 bases to trimming and J lost 4 bases, with 18 bases between them. CDR3 sequence (DNA): TGTGCCAGCAGTTTGTCCCTGGGCCCTTCCACTGAAGCTTTCTTT. This codes for CASSLSLGPSTEAFF. Combining the CDR3 with reference TRBV7-2 and TRBJ1-1 gives the whole variable domain GAGVSQSPSNKVTEKGKDVELRCDPISGHTALYWYRQSLGQGLEFLIYFQGNSAPDKSGLPSDRFSAERTGGSVSTLTIQRTQQEDSAVYLCASSLSLGPSTEAFFGQGTRLTVV.

This clonotype was picked up one time. This chain's CDR3 is CASSRPGGVTDTQYF. The CDR3 DNA is TGTGCCAGCAGCCGTCCAGGGGGGGTCACAGATACGCAGTATTTT. The rearrangement uses TRBV2 and TRBJ2-3, with D possibly called TRBD1 or TRBD2 (7 bases each). The CDR3 is 15 amino acids. Germline CDR1 and CDR2: SNHLY and FYNNEI. Trimming removed 6 bases from V and 2 bases from J, with 15 bases in between.

Only a few counts were recorded for this clonotype. The gene calls are TRBV7-9 and TRBJ2-7, with D perhaps TRBD1 (6 bases). The ends were cut back, 5 bases at V and 3 bases at J, with 14 bases in the middle. CDR3 length: 14 residues. The germline V gene encodes CDR1 SEHNR and CDR2 FQNEAQ (reference sequence). CDR3 sequence: CASSPPDRFYEQYF. The CDR3, as DNA: TGTGCCAGCAGCCCCCCAGACAGGTTCTACGAGCAGTACTTC.

Regarding this clonotype: The CDR3 carries no conserved terminal phenylalanine or tryptophan, so it likely arises from a read error. The chain is built from TRBV7-2 and TRBJ1-2; no firm D call. In germline, CDR1 is SGHTA, CDR2 FQGNSA. V was cut by 1 base and J by 1 base, with 4 bases left in between. CDR3 length: 13 residues. CDR3 amino acids: CASSLDSNYGYTL. CDR3 coding DNA: TGTGCCAGCAGCTTAGACAGTAACTATGGCTACACCCTC.

This clonotype has at least ten counts. The chain joins TRBV2 to TRBJ1-6; no clear D gene. The CDR3 loop spans 13 amino acids. From germline, CDR1 is SNHLY and CDR2 FYNNEI. Deletions cut 6 bases from V and 8 bases from J, with 11 bases between. CDR3 sequence reads: CASSLGRDSPLHF. The CDR3 region has the DNA TGTGCCAGCAGCTTGGGCAGAGATTCACCCCTCCACTTT. The whole variable domain, filled in from reference TRBV2 and TRBJ1-6, reads EPEVTQTPSHQVTQMGQEVILRCVPISNHLYFYWYRQILGQKVEFLVSFYNNEISEKSEIFDDQFSVERPDGSNFTLKIRSTKLEDSAMYFCASSLGRDSPLHFGNGTRLTVT.

This clonotype was found a few times. One end of the junction does not line up with germline, which may come from a read error. The rearrangement joins TRBV10-3 to TRBJ2-7, with a weak D call TRBD2 (6 bases). The CDR3 extends over 13 amino acids. Germline CDR1 and CDR2: ENHRY and SYGVKD. The CDR3 spells CASSYPGVDEQYF. The CDR3 bases are TGTGCCAGCAGTTACCCGGGAGTTGATGAGCAGTACTTC.

In the case of this clonotype: The junction differs from germline at one of its ends, possibly a read error. This chain links TRBV6-5 with TRBJ1-4; perhaps TRBD1 as D (6 bases). This CDR3 has 9 residues. Germline loops: CDR1 MNHEY, CDR2 SVGAGI. The CDR3 nucleotides are TGTGCCAGCAGTCCGACAGGCTCCTTT. The encoded protein is CASSPTGSF.

A single count supports this clonotype. V and J are TRBV29-1 and TRBJ2-2; perhaps D is TRBD1 or TRBD2 (5 bases each). This CDR3 contains 13 residues. CDR1 and CDR2 (germline): SQVTM, ANQGSEA. The CDR3 DNA reads as TGCAGTCGTCGGGGCGAGAACACCGGGGAGCTGTTTTTT. Translation gives CSRRGENTGELFF.

V gene TRBV29-1 combines with J gene TRBJ2-7; TRBD1 agrees at 10 bases. Germline-derived CDR1 and CDR2 are SQVTM and ANQGSEA. The CDR3 covers 14 residues. The V segment lost 6 bases and the J segment 7 bases; nucleotides outside the gene matches: 12. CDR3 sequence reads: CSVGGGDRGLEQYF. CDR3 bases: TGCAGCGTGGGGGGGGGAGACAGGGGGCTTGAGCAGTACTTC.

V gene TRBV10-3 combines with J gene TRBJ2-6; TRBD2 matches 7 bases. The length of the CDR3 is 13 residues. J was trimmed by 4 bases and V by 10 bases; bases with no gene match: 4. In germline, CDR1 is ENHRY, CDR2 SYGVKD. The CDR3 here is CATSTSGANVLTF. The CDR3, as DNA: TGTGCCACGTCGACTAGCGGGGCCAACGTCCTGACTTTC.

The V and J genes are TRBV29-1 and TRBJ1-2, with D hard to call. CDR3 length: 9 residues. CDR1 is SQVTM and CDR2 is ANQGSEA in the germline V gene. V was shortened by 8 bases and J by 10 bases, with 11 bases between the two germline ends. The CDR3 region is CSLTGVYTF. CDR3 nucleotide sequence: TGCAGCTTAACCGGCGTCTACACCTTC.

The chain links TRBV7-8 to TRBJ2-7; 7 bases align to TRBD1. Germline CDR1 reads SGHVS; CDR2 reads FQNEAQ. Unmatched junction bases numbered 12, after V lost 5 bases and J lost 2 bases. The CDR3 length is 16 residues. CDR3 region: CASSRPSRGITYEQYF. The CDR3 DNA reads TGTGCCAGCAGCCGACCGTCCAGGGGGATTACCTACGAGCAGTACTTC.

This clonotype was recorded a few times. CDR3 sequence (DNA): TGTGCCAGCAGCCGCGGACAGCTTAATGAAAAACTGTTTTTT. It translates to CASSRGQLNEKLFF. This chain connects TRBV6-5 to TRBJ1-4, with D possibly being TRBD1 (6 bases). CDR3 length: 14 amino acids. Germline V gives CDR1 MNHEY, CDR2 SVGAGI. V was shortened by 6 bases and J by 4 bases, with 12 bases between the two germline ends.